The present entry profiles one T cell receptor (beta chain) with its context. The source of the sample is a study of Ad26.COV2.S vaccination and SARS-CoV-2 variants. There are 16 residues in the CDR3. Germline values: CDR1 MNHEY, CDR2 SVGEGT. V shed 7 bases, J shed 4 bases, and the junction held 15 bases outside the gene matches. Here immunoSEQ multiplex PCR was the method, and the copy in TCRdb shows in-frame clones only, minus some. The repertoire holds about 410,000 clones, with over 80% as singletons. Documented treatment: roughly 20 received Ad26.COV2.S at low or high dose, single or two shots; about 5 received placebo; per-sample allocation not given. Following the first vaccine or placebo injection, samples were taken on day 63. Cohort 1b enrolled adults aged 18-55 years in Boston.

This specimen consisted of peripheral blood, obtained in a trial of Ad26.COV2.S vaccine versus placebo. The sequence came from a person aged 18 to 65 who received the Ad26.COV2.S COVID-19 vaccine or a placebo. The rearrangement uses TRBV6-2 or TRBV6-3 and TRBJ1-2, with TRBD1 identical over 7 bases. CDR3 amino acids: CASTPERGQYIYGYTF. The CDR3 coding sequence is TGTGCCAGCACCCCCGAACGGGGACAGTACATCTATGGCTACACCTTC.